The following is a TCR beta chain sequence with its context. Everyone who took part was roughly 18 to 90 years old, and they came from roughly 25 US areas. Donors were grouped by their self-reported clinical history. This entry is derived from a study of blood T cell repertoires in COVID-19. Background on the study: The study counted Cohort 3 donors as recovered given two negative PCRs, clearance, or symptom resolution. T cells, B-cell-depleted T cells, or PBMCs provided the cDNA or gDNA that served as material.

Here immunoSEQ multiplex PCR was the method, and the copy in TCRdb shows in-frame clones only, minus some. The sample has 350,000 to 450,000 clones; more than 75% are singletons. This sequence originates from a man aged 35 to 55 in a cohort exposed to, infected with or recovered from COVID-19 (not recorded which). Sequencing was carried out using PBMCs or T cells enriched from blood (not recorded which).

CDR3: CASSFRDSSGNSPLHF. The CDR3 DNA reads as TGTGCCAGCAGTTTTAGGGACAGTTCGGGTAATTCACCCCTCCACTTT. The J gene is TRBJ1-6, the V gene TRBV28; TRBD1 matches 7 bases. This CDR3 is 16 amino acids long. The V gene end was trimmed by 3 bases and the J gene end by 6 bases; junction bases not matched to a gene: 8. Germline values: CDR1 MDHEN, CDR2 SYDVKM.